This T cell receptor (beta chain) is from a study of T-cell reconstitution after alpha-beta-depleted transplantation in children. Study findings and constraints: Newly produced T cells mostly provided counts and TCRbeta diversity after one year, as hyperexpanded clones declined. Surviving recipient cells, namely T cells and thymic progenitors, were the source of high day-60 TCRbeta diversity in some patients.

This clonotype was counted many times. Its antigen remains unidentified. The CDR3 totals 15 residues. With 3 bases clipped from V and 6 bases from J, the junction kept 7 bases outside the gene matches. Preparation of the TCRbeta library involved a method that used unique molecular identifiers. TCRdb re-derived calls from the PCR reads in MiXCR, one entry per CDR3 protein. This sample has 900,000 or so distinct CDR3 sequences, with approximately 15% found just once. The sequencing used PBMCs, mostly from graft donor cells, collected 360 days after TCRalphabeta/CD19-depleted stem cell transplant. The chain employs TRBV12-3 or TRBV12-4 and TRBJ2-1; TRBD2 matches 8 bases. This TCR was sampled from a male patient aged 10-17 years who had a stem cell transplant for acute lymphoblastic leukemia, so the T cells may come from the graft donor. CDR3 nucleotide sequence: TGTGCCAGCAGTTTCCATAGCGGGAAAGGCAATGAGCAGTTCTTC. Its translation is CASSFHSGKGNEQFF.